The T cell receptor beta chain under discussion was sequenced for a study of CD8 T cells in ankylosing spondylitis. Study-level results: Reactive arthritis synovial fluid and blood were previously reported to contain some motif variants. Significantly higher representation of disease-linked clones was reported for matched ankylosing spondylitis synovial fluid. In ankylosing spondylitis blood, a motif of several highly homologous TCR beta variants appeared characteristic.

Quantitative 5'-RACE with molecular barcodes generated TCR beta libraries. Each CDR3 protein gets one entry after TCRdb re-called the 5' RACE reads with MiXCR. The profile covers about 240,000 distinct CDR3 sequences, with more than 9% appearing a single time and around 2.6% taken by the ten largest. This clonotype was observed many times. Its target is not known. Sample: blood, either unsorted or a sorted T cell fraction (not recorded which). The source is a male donor with ankylosing spondylitis or in good health (not recorded which).

The CDR3 is CASSLEASGDYEQYF. The CDR3 DNA reads as TGTGCCAGCAGCTTAGAGGCTAGCGGGGACTACGAGCAGTACTTC. The genes are TRBV7-2 and TRBJ2-7, with 9 bases that match TRBD2. Germline V gene data show CDR1 as SGHTA and CDR2 as FQGNSA. This CDR3 comprises 15 residues. J was trimmed by 3 bases and V by 1 base; bases with no gene match: 4.